The rows below give T cell receptor beta chains drawn from one sample of a study of blood T cells in healthy people across ages. From the 5' RACE reads, TCRdb called clonotypes with MiXCR, one entry per CDR3 protein. The repertoire holds hundreds of thousands of distinct CDR3 sequences, 58% seen once, with over 30% in the top ten. The sample consisted of blood. These receptors were obtained from a man aged 60 to 75 in good health. The CDR3 runs from the conserved cysteine through the conserved F or W. Each record gives: D gene, CDR3 length, J gene, clone size, V gene, CDR3 protein, CDR3 DNA. D genes are given only for firm matches. Clone size is stated in some rows and not others, as once, few, many or a class when expanded.

d_call: -; cdr3_length: 15; j_call: TRBJ2-7; clone_size: -; v_call: TRBV27; cdr3_aa: CASSFWPERSYEQYF; cdr3_nt: TGTGCCAGCAGTTTCTGGCCAGAAAGGTCCTACGAGCAGTACTTC
d_call: -; cdr3_length: 12; j_call: TRBJ1-2; clone_size: few; v_call: TRBV6-2/TRBV6-3; cdr3_aa: CASSPSTIGYTF; cdr3_nt: TGTGCCAGCAGTCCATCGACTATAGGCTACACCTTC
d_call: TRBD2; cdr3_length: 16; j_call: TRBJ2-2; clone_size: -; v_call: TRBV5-1; cdr3_aa: CASSLAGTSRTGELFF; cdr3_nt: TGCGCCAGCAGCTTGGCCGGGACTAGTCGAACCGGGGAGCTGTTTTTT
d_call: -; cdr3_length: 15; j_call: TRBJ2-4; clone_size: few; v_call: TRBV6-5; cdr3_aa: CASRRGTSGQNIQYF; cdr3_nt: TGTGCCAGCAGAAGGGGGACTTCGGGCCAAAACATTCAGTACTTC
d_call: TRBD2; cdr3_length: 15; j_call: TRBJ2-5; clone_size: -; v_call: TRBV27; cdr3_aa: CASSPRLAVPETQYF; cdr3_nt: TGTGCCAGCAGTCCTCGACTAGCTGTCCCGGAGACCCAGTACTTC
d_call: -; cdr3_length: 15; j_call: TRBJ2-4; clone_size: -; v_call: TRBV4-1; cdr3_aa: CASSQGSGQGNIQYF; cdr3_nt: TGCGCCAGCAGCCAAGGGTCAGGGCAGGGAAACATTCAGTACTTC
d_call: -; cdr3_length: 14; j_call: TRBJ2-3; clone_size: -; v_call: TRBV9; cdr3_aa: CASSVVGVADTQYF; cdr3_nt: TGTGCCAGCAGCGTAGTCGGCGTAGCAGATACGCAGTATTTT
d_call: -; cdr3_length: 14; j_call: TRBJ2-3; clone_size: -; v_call: TRBV7-2; cdr3_aa: CASSFPGFTDTQYF; cdr3_nt: TGTGCCAGCAGCTTCCCGGGCTTCACAGATACGCAGTATTTT
d_call: -; cdr3_length: 13; j_call: TRBJ1-2; clone_size: -; v_call: TRBV3-1; cdr3_aa: CASSPTPLKGYTF; cdr3_nt: TGTGCCAGCAGCCCGACACCTCTCAAAGGCTACACCTTC
d_call: -; cdr3_length: 13; j_call: TRBJ2-1; clone_size: -; v_call: TRBV4-1; cdr3_aa: CASSHLGYNEQFF; cdr3_nt: TGCGCCAGCAGCCACCTGGGCTACAATGAGCAGTTCTTC
d_call: TRBD2; cdr3_length: 16; j_call: TRBJ2-7; clone_size: -; v_call: TRBV6-6; cdr3_aa: CASSDSGGGSYNEQYF; cdr3_nt: TGTGCCAGCAGTGACTCGGGGGGGGGCTCCTACAATGAGCAGTACTTC
d_call: -; cdr3_length: 13; j_call: TRBJ2-7; clone_size: few; v_call: TRBV15; cdr3_aa: CATSRDRRNEQYF; cdr3_nt: TGTGCCACCAGCAGAGATCGCCGAAACGAGCAGTACTTC
d_call: -; cdr3_length: 15; j_call: TRBJ2-6; clone_size: once; v_call: TRBV20-1; cdr3_aa: CSARANKIRANVLTF; cdr3_nt: TGCAGTGCTAGAGCGAACAAAATAAGGGCCAACGTCCTGACTTTC
d_call: -; cdr3_length: 12; j_call: TRBJ2-1; clone_size: few; v_call: TRBV7-2; cdr3_aa: CASSAYIGEQFF; cdr3_nt: TGTGCCAGCAGCGCCTACATCGGTGAGCAGTTCTTC
d_call: TRBD1; cdr3_length: 16; j_call: TRBJ2-7; clone_size: -; v_call: TRBV18; cdr3_aa: CASSPGVRTGGYEQYF; cdr3_nt: TGTGCCAGCTCACCGGGAGTCAGGACAGGGGGGTACGAGCAGTACTTC
d_call: -; cdr3_length: 16; j_call: TRBJ2-5; clone_size: -; v_call: TRBV4-1; cdr3_aa: CASSQAPGGHQETQYF; cdr3_nt: TGCGCCAGCAGCCAGGCTCCTGGGGGTCATCAAGAGACCCAGTACTTC
d_call: TRBD1; cdr3_length: 14; j_call: TRBJ2-7; clone_size: -; v_call: TRBV15; cdr3_aa: CATSGGQFSYEQYF; cdr3_nt: TGTGCCACCAGCGGGGGACAGTTCTCCTACGAGCAGTACTTC
d_call: TRBD1; cdr3_length: 16; j_call: TRBJ2-1; clone_size: -; v_call: TRBV29-1; cdr3_aa: CSVDRAGTGTHNEQFF; cdr3_nt: TGCAGCGTTGATCGCGCCGGGACAGGGACCCACAATGAGCAGTTCTTC
d_call: -; cdr3_length: 19; j_call: TRBJ2-1; clone_size: -; v_call: TRBV5-1; cdr3_aa: CASSLRPRGLIISYNEQFF; cdr3_nt: TGCGCCAGCAGCTTGCGTCCGCGGGGGCTTATCATATCCTACAATGAGCAGTTCTTC
d_call: -; cdr3_length: 11; j_call: TRBJ1-2; clone_size: -; v_call: TRBV29-1; cdr3_aa: CSVVTGSGYTF; cdr3_nt: TGCAGCGTTGTAACGGGTAGTGGCTACACCTTC
d_call: TRBD1; cdr3_length: 16; j_call: TRBJ1-6; clone_size: -; v_call: TRBV18; cdr3_aa: CASSPNSGQVLSPLHF; cdr3_nt: TGTGCCAGCTCACCAAACTCGGGACAGGTCCTTTCACCCCTCCACTTT
d_call: TRBD1; cdr3_length: 13; j_call: TRBJ2-4; clone_size: -; v_call: TRBV18; cdr3_aa: CASSPTGEESQYF; cdr3_nt: TGTGCCAGCTCACCGACAGGGGAAGAGTCTCAGTACTTC
d_call: TRBD1; cdr3_length: 16; j_call: TRBJ2-7; clone_size: -; v_call: TRBV6-2/TRBV6-3; cdr3_aa: CASSNGLGQGNYEQYF; cdr3_nt: TGTGCCAGCAGTAACGGGCTGGGACAGGGGAACTACGAGCAGTACTTC
d_call: -; cdr3_length: 18; j_call: TRBJ2-6; clone_size: few; v_call: TRBV3-1; cdr3_aa: CASSQDLGGGSGANVLTF; cdr3_nt: TGTGCCAGCAGCCAAGACTTAGGTGGGGGATCTGGGGCCAACGTCCTGACTTTC
d_call: TRBD2; cdr3_length: 17; j_call: TRBJ2-5; clone_size: -; v_call: TRBV7-9; cdr3_aa: CASSLAPSAGLQETQYF; cdr3_nt: TGTGCCAGCAGCTTAGCTCCCTCAGCGGGACTCCAAGAGACCCAGTACTTC
d_call: TRBD1; cdr3_length: 16; j_call: TRBJ2-6; clone_size: -; v_call: TRBV6-6; cdr3_aa: CASSHTGGGGANVLTF; cdr3_nt: TGTGCCAGCAGTCATACAGGGGGCGGTGGGGCCAACGTCCTGACTTTC
d_call: TRBD1; cdr3_length: 12; j_call: TRBJ1-2; clone_size: -; v_call: TRBV6-1; cdr3_aa: CASRLQGDGYTF; cdr3_nt: TGTGCCAGCAGGCTCCAGGGGGACGGCTACACCTTC
d_call: TRBD2; cdr3_length: 15; j_call: TRBJ2-4; clone_size: few; v_call: TRBV20-1; cdr3_aa: CSAVLTGTSPNIQYF; cdr3_nt: TGCAGTGCCGTCCTAACCGGGACTAGCCCCAACATTCAGTACTTC
d_call: -; cdr3_length: 15; j_call: TRBJ1-1; clone_size: few; v_call: TRBV29-1; cdr3_aa: CSVEDPMDGNTEAFF; cdr3_nt: TGCAGCGTTGAAGACCCGATGGACGGGAACACTGAAGCTTTCTTT
d_call: -; cdr3_length: 16; j_call: TRBJ2-5; clone_size: -; v_call: TRBV12-3/TRBV12-4; cdr3_aa: CASSLTQGRGGETQYF; cdr3_nt: TGTGCCAGCAGTTTAACGCAGGGCAGGGGAGGAGAGACCCAGTACTTC
d_call: -; cdr3_length: 12; j_call: TRBJ2-5; clone_size: once; v_call: TRBV28; cdr3_aa: CANSLGQETQYF; cdr3_nt: TGTGCCAACAGTTTGGGGCAAGAGACCCAGTACTTC
d_call: TRBD1; cdr3_length: 14; j_call: TRBJ1-2; clone_size: few; v_call: TRBV9; cdr3_aa: CASSADRAYYGYTF; cdr3_nt: TGTGCCAGCAGCGCGGACAGGGCCTACTATGGCTACACCTTC
d_call: -; cdr3_length: 15; j_call: TRBJ1-6; clone_size: -; v_call: TRBV4-2; cdr3_aa: CASSQEVREDSPLHF; cdr3_nt: TGTGCCAGCAGCCAAGAGGTCAGGGAAGATTCACCCCTCCACTTT
d_call: -; cdr3_length: 17; j_call: TRBJ2-1; clone_size: -; v_call: TRBV25-1; cdr3_aa: CASSNYLGGLIYNEQFF; cdr3_nt: TGTGCCAGCAGTAACTATTTAGGGGGTCTAATCTACAATGAGCAGTTCTTC
d_call: TRBD1; cdr3_length: 20; j_call: TRBJ2-1; clone_size: once; v_call: TRBV4-1; cdr3_aa: CASSQWSQGALSSSYNEQFF; cdr3_nt: TGCGCCAGCAGCCAATGGTCCCAGGGGGCTCTGTCGAGCTCCTACAATGAGCAGTTCTTC
d_call: TRBD2; cdr3_length: 14; j_call: TRBJ2-1; clone_size: few; v_call: TRBV20-1; cdr3_aa: CSANRRAGENEQFF; cdr3_nt: TGCAGTGCGAATCGGAGGGCGGGGGAAAATGAGCAGTTCTTC
d_call: -; cdr3_length: 13; j_call: TRBJ2-1; clone_size: few; v_call: TRBV7-9; cdr3_aa: CASSSDTENEQFF; cdr3_nt: TGTGCCAGCAGCTCCGACACGGAGAATGAGCAGTTCTTC
d_call: -; cdr3_length: 13; j_call: TRBJ1-1; clone_size: few; v_call: TRBV5-1; cdr3_aa: CASSLAVTAEAFF; cdr3_nt: TGCGCCAGCAGCTTGGCAGTGACAGCTGAAGCTTTCTTT
d_call: -; cdr3_length: 16; j_call: TRBJ2-1; clone_size: -; v_call: TRBV10-3; cdr3_aa: CAISEPPPRENNEQFF; cdr3_nt: TGTGCCATCAGTGAGCCTCCTCCCCGGGAGAACAATGAGCAGTTCTTC
d_call: TRBD2; cdr3_length: 16; j_call: TRBJ2-7; clone_size: -; v_call: TRBV7-2; cdr3_aa: CASSLGPGRGTYEQYF; cdr3_nt: TGTGCCAGCAGCTTAGGCCCTGGGCGGGGGACCTACGAGCAGTACTTC
d_call: TRBD2; cdr3_length: 15; j_call: TRBJ2-2; clone_size: few; v_call: TRBV2; cdr3_aa: CASSGLAGNTGELFF; cdr3_nt: TGTGCCAGCAGTGGACTAGCGGGGAACACCGGGGAGCTGTTTTTT
d_call: TRBD1; cdr3_length: 16; j_call: TRBJ2-3; clone_size: few; v_call: TRBV12-3/TRBV12-4; cdr3_aa: CASSRSGQAFTDTQYF; cdr3_nt: TGTGCCAGCAGCAGGTCCGGACAGGCTTTCACAGATACGCAGTATTTT
d_call: TRBD1; cdr3_length: 15; j_call: TRBJ1-2; clone_size: -; v_call: TRBV5-1; cdr3_aa: CASSLAEGASYGYTF; cdr3_nt: TGCGCCAGCAGCTTGGCAGAGGGGGCGAGCTATGGCTACACCTTC
d_call: TRBD2; cdr3_length: 16; j_call: TRBJ2-2; clone_size: -; v_call: TRBV7-2; cdr3_aa: CASSPSGPSGPGELFF; cdr3_nt: TGTGCCAGCAGCCCTTCGGGCCCTAGCGGTCCCGGGGAGCTGTTTTTT
d_call: TRBD1; cdr3_length: 16; j_call: TRBJ1-6; clone_size: -; v_call: TRBV5-1; cdr3_aa: CASSLGTGGIGSPLHF; cdr3_nt: TGCGCCAGCAGCTTGGGAACAGGGGGAATCGGTTCACCCCTCCACTTT
d_call: -; cdr3_length: 14; j_call: TRBJ2-3; clone_size: -; v_call: TRBV29-1; cdr3_aa: CSVELADSTDTQYF; cdr3_nt: TGCAGCGTTGAGTTAGCGGATAGCACAGATACGCAGTATTTT
d_call: TRBD2; cdr3_length: 16; j_call: TRBJ2-3; clone_size: -; v_call: TRBV6-1; cdr3_aa: CASSVGLAGYTDTQYF; cdr3_nt: TGTGCCAGCAGTGTCGGACTAGCGGGGTACACAGATACGCAGTATTTT
d_call: -; cdr3_length: 15; j_call: TRBJ2-5; clone_size: -; v_call: TRBV29-1; cdr3_aa: CSVRRSRTTSETQYF; cdr3_nt: TGCAGCGTTCGCAGGTCCAGGACCACCTCAGAGACCCAGTACTTC
d_call: TRBD1; cdr3_length: 16; j_call: TRBJ2-2; clone_size: -; v_call: TRBV27; cdr3_aa: CASSAQGTVNTGELFF; cdr3_nt: TGTGCCAGCAGTGCACAAGGGACAGTGAACACCGGGGAGCTGTTTTTT
d_call: -; cdr3_length: 17; j_call: TRBJ2-3; clone_size: few; v_call: TRBV27; cdr3_aa: CASSLSLVRALPDTQYF; cdr3_nt: TGTGCCAGCAGTTTATCCCTAGTGCGGGCCCTGCCAGATACGCAGTATTTT
d_call: TRBD2; cdr3_length: 16; j_call: TRBJ2-3; clone_size: -; v_call: TRBV11-2; cdr3_aa: CASSFNSGTRLDTQYF; cdr3_nt: TGTGCCAGCAGCTTCAACTCCGGGACTAGGTTGGATACGCAGTATTTT
d_call: -; cdr3_length: 12; j_call: TRBJ2-5; clone_size: -; v_call: TRBV29-1; cdr3_aa: CSVVPGQETQYF; cdr3_nt: TGCAGCGTTGTTCCAGGACAAGAGACCCAGTACTTC